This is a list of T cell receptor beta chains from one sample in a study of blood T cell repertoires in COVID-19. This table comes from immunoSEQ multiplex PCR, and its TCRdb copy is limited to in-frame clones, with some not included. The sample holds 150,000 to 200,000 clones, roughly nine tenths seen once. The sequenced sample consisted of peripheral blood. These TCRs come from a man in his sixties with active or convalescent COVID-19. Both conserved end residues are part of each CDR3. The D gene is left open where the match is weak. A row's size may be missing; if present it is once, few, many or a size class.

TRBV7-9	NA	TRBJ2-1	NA	TGTGCCAGCAGCTCAATTGTTGGACGGCAGGGAAGGTACAATGAGCAGTTCTTC	CASSSIVGRQGRYNEQFF
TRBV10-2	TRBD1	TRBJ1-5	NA	TGCGCCAGCAGTGAGTCAGGGGGCGCAAATCAGCCCCAGCATTTT	CASSESGGANQPQHF
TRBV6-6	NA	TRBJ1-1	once	TGTGCCAGCAGTTACGGGGGGGTGAACACTGAAGCTTTCTTT	CASSYGGVNTEAFF
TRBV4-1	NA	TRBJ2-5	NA	TGCGCCAGCAGCCAAGATCTAAGGGGGGGCGGGGAGACCCAGTACTTC	CASSQDLRGGGETQYF
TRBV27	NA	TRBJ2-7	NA	TGTGCCAGCAGTTTTGGTGGCGGGGCCTCACCGTACGAGCAGTACTTC	CASSFGGGASPYEQYF
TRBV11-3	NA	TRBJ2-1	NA	TGTGCCAGCAGCTTGAATAGCCTCTACAATGAGCAGTTCTTC	CASSLNSLYNEQFF
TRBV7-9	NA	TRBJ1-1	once	TGTGCCAGCAGCTCCGGCGGGGGGAACACTGAAGCTTTCTTT	CASSSGGGNTEAFF
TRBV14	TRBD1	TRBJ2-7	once	TGTGCCAGCAGCCAAACCGGGACAGGGCCCTACGAGCAGTACTTC	CASSQTGTGPYEQYF
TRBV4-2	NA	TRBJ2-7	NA	TGTGCCAGCAGCCAGGCGGGCTACGAGCAGTACTTC	CASSQAGYEQYF
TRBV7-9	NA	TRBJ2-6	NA	TGTGCCAGCACCCCGAGGGGGGGGACAGGCAGCTCTGGGGCCAACGTCCTGACTTTC	CASTPRGGTGSSGANVLTF
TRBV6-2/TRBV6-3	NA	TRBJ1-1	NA	TGTGCCAGCAGTTACCCAGGGAAAAAGGACACTGAAGCTTTCTTT	CASSYPGKKDTEAFF
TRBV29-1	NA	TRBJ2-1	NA	TGCAGCGTTGCTACAGGGAATAGTTACAATGAGCAGTTCTTC	CSVATGNSYNEQFF
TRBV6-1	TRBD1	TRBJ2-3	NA	TGTGCCAGCAGTGACACAGGGGTAATAGGCACAGATACGCAGTATTTT	CASSDTGVIGTDTQYF
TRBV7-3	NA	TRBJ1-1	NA	TGTGCCAGCAGCTCTACAGGGTCCACTGAAGCTTTCTTT	CASSSTGSTEAFF
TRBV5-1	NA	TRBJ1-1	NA	TGCGCCAGCAGCCCAACACCGGGACACATGAACACTGAAGCTTTCTTT	CASSPTPGHMNTEAFF
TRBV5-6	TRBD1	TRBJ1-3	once	TGTGCCAGCAGCGCGACAGGGGCGACCTCTGGAAACACCATATATTTT	CASSATGATSGNTIYF
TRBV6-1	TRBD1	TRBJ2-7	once	TGTGCCAGCAGTAAAGGGACAGTGGGGAGCTCCTACGAGCAGTACTTC	CASSKGTVGSSYEQYF
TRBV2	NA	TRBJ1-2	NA	TGTGCCAGCAGTGAAGTGGCTTATGGCTACACCTTC	CASSEVAYGYTF
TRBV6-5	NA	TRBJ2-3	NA	TGTGCCAGCAGTTACGGGGGGGGGCCGACAGATACGCAGTATTTT	CASSYGGGPTDTQYF
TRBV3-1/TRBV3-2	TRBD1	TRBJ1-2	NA	TGTGCCAGCAGCCTCGGGACAGCAACAGGGAGCTATGGCTACACCTTC	CASSLGTATGSYGYTF
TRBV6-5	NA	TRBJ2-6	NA	TGTGCCAGTTCCTTAGAGGCCAACGTCCTGACTTTC	CASSLEANVLTF
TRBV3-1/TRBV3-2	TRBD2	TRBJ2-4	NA	TGTGCCAGCAGCCAAGCGGGGACTAGCACCTTC	CASSQAGTSTF
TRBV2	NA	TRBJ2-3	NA	TGTGCCAGCAAAGCCGTCGATACGCAGTATTTT	CASKAVDTQYF
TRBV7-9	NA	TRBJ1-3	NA	TGTGCCAGCAGCTTGCGACAGGTCTCTGGAAACACCATATATTTT	CASSLRQVSGNTIYF
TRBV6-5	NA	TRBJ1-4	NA	TGTGCCAGCAGTTACTGGTCCCGGGGTGAAAAACTGTTTTTT	CASSYWSRGEKLFF
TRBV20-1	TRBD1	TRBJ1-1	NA	TGCAGTGCTAGTCCTCCGGGACAGGGGACCACTGAAGCTTTCTTT	CSASPPGQGTTEAFF
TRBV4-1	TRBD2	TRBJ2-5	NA	TGCGCCAGCAGCCAGGCTAGCGGGGTGGGGGAGACCCAGTACTTC	CASSQASGVGETQYF
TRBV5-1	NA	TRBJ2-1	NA	TGCGCCAGCAGCGCCCGCACAGGGAACGATGAGCAGTTCTTC	CASSARTGNDEQFF
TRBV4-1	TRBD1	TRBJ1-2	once	TGCGCCAGCACTGAGGGGAGAGGGGGCCACTATGGCTACACCTTC	CASTEGRGGHYGYTF
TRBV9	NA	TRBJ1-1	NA	TGTGCCAGCAGTAAATCAGGGTTCGTCGCCGCTGAAGCTTTCTTT	CASSKSGFVAAEAFF
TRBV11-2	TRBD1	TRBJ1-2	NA	TGTGCCAGCAGCTCTGGACAGGGGTATGGCTACACCTTC	CASSSGQGYGYTF
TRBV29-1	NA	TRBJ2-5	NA	TGCAGCGTCTCACAGGGCGGAGAGACCCAGTACTTC	CSVSQGGETQYF